This TCR beta chain comes out of a study of control samples from healthy donors and cancer patients. The CDR3 contains 15 residues. V shed 7 bases and J 4 bases; nucleotides not matched to a gene: 12. Germline values: CDR1 MNHEY, CDR2 SVGAGI. The protocol was immunoSEQ multiplex PCR, while the TCRdb copy is restricted to in-frame clones and leaves out a portion. The table has approximately 140,000 clones, approximately 94% seen once; the top ten hold roughly 5.7%. This chain connects TRBV6-5 to TRBJ1-2; TRBD1 agrees at 7 bases. Sample: blood. The receptor was derived from a man younger than 35 in good health. CDR3 residues: CASTRGTVAFYGYTF. The CDR3 nucleotides read TGTGCCAGCACTCGAGGGACAGTGGCGTTCTATGGCTACACCTTC.